The clone carrying this T cell receptor (beta chain) was observed many times. Its antigen remains unidentified. This specimen belongs to a study of T-cell reconstitution after alpha-beta-depleted transplantation in children. General study points: One year after transplant, T-cell counts and diversity came mostly from newly produced T cells. Where some patients showed high TCRbeta diversity at day 60, it came from recipient T cells and thymic progenitors that had survived. About two months after transplant, alpha-beta T cells reportedly came from several hundred expanded graft clones.

It was with unique molecular identifiers that the TCRbeta library was prepared. One entry per CDR3 protein results from TCRdb running MiXCR on the PCR reads. This table has about 48,000 distinct CDR3 sequences, roughly 5% appearing once. CDR1 and CDR2 (germline): SGHRS, YFSETQ. This CDR3 comprises 16 residues. Trimming removed 6 bases from V and 6 bases from J; junction bases left unmatched: 11. The chain has TRBV5-1 and TRBJ2-7; 14 nucleotides agree with TRBD2. Material: PBMCs, mostly from graft donor cells, obtained 60 days after TCRalphabeta/CD19-depleted stem cell transplant. The clonotype originates from a female patient under 10 years old who had a stem cell transplant for aplastic anemia, so the T cells may come from the graft donor. The CDR3: CASNSVRTSGRSEQYF. The CDR3 nucleotides read TGCGCCAGCAACTCGGTTAGGACTAGCGGGAGGAGCGAGCAGTACTTC.